The subject of this entry is one T cell receptor (beta chain). Profiled with immunoSEQ multiplex PCR; TCRdb holds only in-frame clones, not every one. Of about 200,000 clones detected, around 89% appear once; the ten largest clones hold around 4.8%. This entry comes from a study of blood T cell repertoires in COVID-19. The CDR3 extends over 15 amino acids. Per germline, CDR1 SGDLS and CDR2 YYNGEE. Trimming removed 3 bases from V and 2 bases from J; junction bases left unmatched: 6. The sequenced material came from peripheral blood. The chain is built from TRBV9 and TRBJ2-7; 9 bases fit TRBD2. This receptor was obtained from a human donor in a cohort sampled during active COVID-19. The CDR3 spells CASSEGLAGPYEQYF. The CDR3 nucleotides read TGTGCCAGCAGCGAGGGACTAGCAGGCCCCTACGAGCAGTACTTC.